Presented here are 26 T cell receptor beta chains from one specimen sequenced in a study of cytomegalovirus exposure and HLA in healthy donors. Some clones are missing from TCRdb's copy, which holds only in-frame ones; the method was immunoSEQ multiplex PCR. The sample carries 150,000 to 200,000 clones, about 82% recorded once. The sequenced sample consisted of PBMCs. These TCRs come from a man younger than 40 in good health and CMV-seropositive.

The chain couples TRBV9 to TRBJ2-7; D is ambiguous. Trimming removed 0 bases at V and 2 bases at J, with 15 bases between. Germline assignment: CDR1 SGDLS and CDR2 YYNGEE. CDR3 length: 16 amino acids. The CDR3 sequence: CASSVEISTKPYEQYF. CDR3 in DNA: TGTGCCAGCAGCGTAGAAATTTCAACTAAACCCTACGAGCAGTACTTC.

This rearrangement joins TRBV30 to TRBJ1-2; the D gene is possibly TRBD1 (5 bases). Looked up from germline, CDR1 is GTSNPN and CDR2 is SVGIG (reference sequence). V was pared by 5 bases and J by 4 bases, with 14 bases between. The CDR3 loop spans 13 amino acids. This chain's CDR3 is CAWDTTGGYGYTF. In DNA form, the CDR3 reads TGTGCCTGGGATACAACAGGCGGCTATGGCTACACCTTC.

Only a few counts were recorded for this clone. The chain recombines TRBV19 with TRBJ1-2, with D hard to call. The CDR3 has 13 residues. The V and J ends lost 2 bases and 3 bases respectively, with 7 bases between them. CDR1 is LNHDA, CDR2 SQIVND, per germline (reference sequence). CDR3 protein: CASSITDYYGYTF. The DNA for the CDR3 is TGTGCCAGTAGTATAACCGACTACTATGGCTACACCTTC.

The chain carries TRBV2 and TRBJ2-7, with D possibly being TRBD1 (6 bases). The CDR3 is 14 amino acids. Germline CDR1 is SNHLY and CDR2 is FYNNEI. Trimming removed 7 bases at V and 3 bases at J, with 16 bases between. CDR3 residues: CASNLGAGDYEQYF. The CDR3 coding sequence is TGTGCCAGCAACTTGGGGGCTGGGGACTACGAGCAGTACTTC.

CDR3 residues: CASSLDRNYGYTF. CDR3 in DNA: TGCGCCAGCAGCTTGGACAGGAACTATGGCTACACCTTC. The chain couples TRBV5-1 to TRBJ1-2; D perhaps matches TRBD1 (5 bases). Germline V gene data show CDR1 as SGHRS and CDR2 as YFSETQ. With 0 bases removed from V and 2 bases from J, the gap between germline ends came to 5 bases. CDR3 length: 13 residues.

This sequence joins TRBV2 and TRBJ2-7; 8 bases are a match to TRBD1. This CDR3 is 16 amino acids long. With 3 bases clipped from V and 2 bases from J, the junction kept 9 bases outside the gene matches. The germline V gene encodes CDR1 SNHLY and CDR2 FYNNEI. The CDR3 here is CASSESETGVPYEQYF. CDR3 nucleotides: TGTGCCAGCAGTGAGTCCGAGACAGGGGTCCCCTACGAGCAGTACTTC.

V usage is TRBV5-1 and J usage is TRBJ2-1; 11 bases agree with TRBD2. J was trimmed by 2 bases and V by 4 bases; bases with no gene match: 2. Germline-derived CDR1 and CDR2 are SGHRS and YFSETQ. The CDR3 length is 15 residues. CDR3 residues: CASSTLAGAYNEQFF. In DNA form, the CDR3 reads TGCGCCAGCAGCACACTAGCGGGGGCCTACAATGAGCAGTTCTTC.

In nucleotides, the CDR3 is TGCGCCAGCAGCTTCACGGGGGACGATCAGCCCCAGCATTTT. Protein sequence: CASSFTGDDQPQHF. The gene calls are TRBV5-1 and TRBJ1-5, with D perhaps matching TRBD1 (5 bases). Germline-derived CDR1 and CDR2 are SGHRS and YFSETQ. V lost 2 bases, J lost 5 bases, and 11 bases lay in between. This CDR3 region has 14 residues. Full variable domain (missing parts from reference TRBV5-1 and TRBJ1-5): KAGVTQTPRYLIKTRGQQVTLSCSPISGHRSVSWYQQTPGQGLQFLFEYFSETQRNKGNFPGRFSGRQFSNSRSEMNVSTLELGDSALYLCASSFTGDDQPQHFGDGTRLSIL.

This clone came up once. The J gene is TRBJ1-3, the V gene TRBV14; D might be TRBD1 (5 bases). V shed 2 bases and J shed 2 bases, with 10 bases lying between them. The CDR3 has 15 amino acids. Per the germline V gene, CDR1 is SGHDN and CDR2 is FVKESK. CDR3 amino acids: CASSQRRGPGNTIYF. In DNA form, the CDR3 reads TGTGCCAGCAGCCAAAGGAGGGGTCCTGGAAACACCATATATTTT.

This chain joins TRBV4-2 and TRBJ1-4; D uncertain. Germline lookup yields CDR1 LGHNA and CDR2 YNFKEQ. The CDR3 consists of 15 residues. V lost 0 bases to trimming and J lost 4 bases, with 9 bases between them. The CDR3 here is CASSQESGHNEKLFF. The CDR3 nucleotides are TGTGCCAGCAGCCAAGAATCGGGTCATAATGAAAAACTGTTTTTT.

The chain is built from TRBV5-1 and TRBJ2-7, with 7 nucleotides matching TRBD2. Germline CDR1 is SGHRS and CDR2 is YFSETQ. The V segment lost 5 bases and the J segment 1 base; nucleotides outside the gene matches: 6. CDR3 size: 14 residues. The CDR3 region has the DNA TGCGCCAGCAGAACTGGGGGAGGGTCCTACGAGCAGTACTTC. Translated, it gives CASRTGGGSYEQYF.

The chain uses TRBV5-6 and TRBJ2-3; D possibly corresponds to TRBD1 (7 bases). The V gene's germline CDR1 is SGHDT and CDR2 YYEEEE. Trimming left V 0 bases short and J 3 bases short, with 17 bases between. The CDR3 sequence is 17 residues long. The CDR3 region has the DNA TGTGCCAGCAGCTTGGAGGGGCCCAGGGGGAGGACAGATACGCAGTATTTT. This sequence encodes CASSLEGPRGRTDTQYF. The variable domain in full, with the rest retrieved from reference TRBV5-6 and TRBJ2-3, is DAGVTQSPTHLIKTRGQQVTLRCSPKSGHDTVSWYQQALGQGPQFIFQYYEEEERQRGNFPDRFSGHQFPNYSSELNVNALLLGDSALYLCASSLEGPRGRTDTQYFGPGTRLTVL.

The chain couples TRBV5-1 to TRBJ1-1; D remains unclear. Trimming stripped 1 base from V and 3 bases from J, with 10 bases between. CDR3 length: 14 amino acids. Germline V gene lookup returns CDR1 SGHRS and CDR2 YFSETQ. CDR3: CASSLRGMDTEAFF. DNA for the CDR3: TGCGCCAGCAGCTTGAGAGGGATGGACACTGAAGCTTTCTTT.

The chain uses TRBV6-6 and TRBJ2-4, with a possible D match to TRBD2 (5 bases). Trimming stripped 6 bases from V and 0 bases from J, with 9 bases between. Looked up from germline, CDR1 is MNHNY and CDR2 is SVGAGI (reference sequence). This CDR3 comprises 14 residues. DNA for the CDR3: TGTGCCAGCAGACCCGAGGGAGCCAAAAACATTCAGTACTTC. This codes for CASRPEGAKNIQYF.

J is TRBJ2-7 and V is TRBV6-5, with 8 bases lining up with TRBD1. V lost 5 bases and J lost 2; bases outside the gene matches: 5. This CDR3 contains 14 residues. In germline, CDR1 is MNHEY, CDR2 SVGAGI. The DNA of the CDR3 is TGTGCCAGCAGTCACGACAGGGGCCCCTACGAGCAGTACTTC. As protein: CASSHDRGPYEQYF.

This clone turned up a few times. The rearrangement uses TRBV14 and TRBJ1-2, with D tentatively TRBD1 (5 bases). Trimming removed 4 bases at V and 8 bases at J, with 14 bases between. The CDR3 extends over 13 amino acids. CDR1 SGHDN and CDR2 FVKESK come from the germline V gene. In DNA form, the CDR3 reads TGTGCCAGCAGCCGCAGGGTTTCGGAAGGCTACACCTTC. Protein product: CASSRRVSEGYTF.

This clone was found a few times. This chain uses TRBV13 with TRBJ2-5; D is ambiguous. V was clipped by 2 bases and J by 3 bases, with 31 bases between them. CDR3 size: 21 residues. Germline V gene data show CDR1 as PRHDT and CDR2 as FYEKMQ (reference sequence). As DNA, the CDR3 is TGTGCCAGCAGCTTATCAAGCTGGAAAACTGCGGTCAAATACTTCGAAGAGACCCAGTACTTC. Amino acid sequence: CASSLSSWKTAVKYFEETQYF.

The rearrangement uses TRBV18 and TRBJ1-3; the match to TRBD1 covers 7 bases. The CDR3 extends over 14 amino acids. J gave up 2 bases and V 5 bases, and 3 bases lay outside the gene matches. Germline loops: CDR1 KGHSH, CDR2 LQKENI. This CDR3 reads CASSTTGAGNTIYF. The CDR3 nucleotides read TGTGCCAGCTCAACCACAGGGGCTGGAAACACCATATATTTT.

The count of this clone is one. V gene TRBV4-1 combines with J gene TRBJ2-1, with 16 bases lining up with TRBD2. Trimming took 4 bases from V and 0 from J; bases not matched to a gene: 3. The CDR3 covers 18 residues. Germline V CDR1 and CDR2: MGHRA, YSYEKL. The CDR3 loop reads CASSLGLAGGSSYNEQFF. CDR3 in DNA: TGCGCCAGCAGCCTGGGACTAGCGGGGGGGAGCTCCTACAATGAGCAGTTCTTC.

CDR3 region: CASSPYGGRDTQYF. CDR3 DNA sequence: TGTGCCAGCAGCCCCTACGGGGGGAGAGATACGCAGTATTTT. The gene calls are TRBV7-2 and TRBJ2-3, with TRBD2 identical over 7 bases. V was pared by 5 bases and J by 5 bases, with 7 bases of the junction left unmatched. The CDR3 totals 14 residues. Germline V CDR1 and CDR2: SGHTA, FQGNSA.

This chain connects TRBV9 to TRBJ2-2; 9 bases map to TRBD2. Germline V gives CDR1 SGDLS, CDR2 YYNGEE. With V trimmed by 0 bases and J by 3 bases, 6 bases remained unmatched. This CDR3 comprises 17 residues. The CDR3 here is CASSVEGGGADTGELFF. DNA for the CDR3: TGTGCCAGCAGCGTAGAGGGCGGGGGGGCCGACACCGGGGAGCTGTTTTTT.

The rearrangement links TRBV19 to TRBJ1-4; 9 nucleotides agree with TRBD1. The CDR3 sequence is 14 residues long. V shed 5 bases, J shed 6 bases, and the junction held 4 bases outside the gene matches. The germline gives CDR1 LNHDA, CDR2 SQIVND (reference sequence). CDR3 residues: CASSFGQGYEKLFF. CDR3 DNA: TGTGCCAGTAGTTTCGGACAGGGGTATGAAAAACTGTTTTTT.

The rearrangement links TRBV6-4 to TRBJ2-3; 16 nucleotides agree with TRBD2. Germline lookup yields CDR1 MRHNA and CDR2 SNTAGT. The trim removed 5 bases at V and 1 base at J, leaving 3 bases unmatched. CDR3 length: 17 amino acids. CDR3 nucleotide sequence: TGTGCCAGCAGTCCCGGGACTAGCGGGGGGGGCACAGATACGCAGTATTTT. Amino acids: CASSPGTSGGGTDTQYF.

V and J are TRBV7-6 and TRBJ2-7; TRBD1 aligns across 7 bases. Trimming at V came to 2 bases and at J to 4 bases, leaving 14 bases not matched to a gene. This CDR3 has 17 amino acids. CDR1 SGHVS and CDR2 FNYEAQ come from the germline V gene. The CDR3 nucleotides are TGTGCCAGCAGCTTACAAGACAGGGCTACTTCGAAATACGAGCAGTACTTC. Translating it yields CASSLQDRATSKYEQYF.

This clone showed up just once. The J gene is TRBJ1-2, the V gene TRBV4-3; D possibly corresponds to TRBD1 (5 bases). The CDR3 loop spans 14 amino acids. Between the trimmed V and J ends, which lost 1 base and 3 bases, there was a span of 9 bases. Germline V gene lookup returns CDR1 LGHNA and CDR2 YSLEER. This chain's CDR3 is CASSQVGGDYGYTF. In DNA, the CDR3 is TGCGCCAGCAGCCAAGTAGGAGGGGACTATGGCTACACCTTC.

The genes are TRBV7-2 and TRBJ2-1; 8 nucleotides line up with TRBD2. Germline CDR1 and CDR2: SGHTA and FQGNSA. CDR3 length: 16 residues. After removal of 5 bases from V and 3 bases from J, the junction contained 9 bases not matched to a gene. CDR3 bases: TGTGCCAGCAGCCAAAGGGCGGGGGGCTTCTACAATGAGCAGTTCTTC. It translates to CASSQRAGGFYNEQFF.